Listed here are 7 T cell receptor beta chains from one sample, sequenced in a study of metastatic and nonmetastatic thyroid tumors. MiXCR was used by TCRdb to re-call the PCR reads. The table includes over 70,000 clones, less than 20% detected once. No patient had received any treatment before thyroid surgery. Sequenced: blood. The receptors were sampled from a female donor with papillary thyroid cancer or a benign thyroid nodule (not recorded which). Some clones in this sample may be carry-over from other donors' samples.

With respect to this clone: A much larger clonotype is one base distant, so this may be a read error. The rearrangement links TRBV29-1 to TRBJ2-3, with D unresolved. Germline values: CDR1 SQVTM, CDR2 ANQGSEA. This CDR3 has 10 amino acids. The CDR3 bases are TGCAGAGCTTCACAGGATACGCAGTATTTT. Protein sequence: CRASQDTQYF.

This clone was found many times. V and J are TRBV5-1 and TRBJ2-1, with unresolved D. Germline V gives CDR1 SGHRS, CDR2 YFSETQ. This CDR3 is built from 14 residues. Trimming took 2 bases from V and 4 from J, leaving 10 bases between them. The CDR3: CASSFGDPYNEQFF. The CDR3 bases are TGCGCCAGCAGCTTCGGAGACCCTTACAATGAGCAGTTCTTC.

This clone was counted many times. The chain employs TRBV6-5 and TRBJ1-4, with a tentative D call TRBD1 (5 bases). This CDR3 has 15 amino acids. Germline values: CDR1 MNHEY, CDR2 SVGAGI. Trimming removed 2 bases from V and 4 bases from J, with 11 bases in between. The CDR3 coding sequence is TGTGCCAGCAGTTACGGGGGTGGGAGTAATGAAAAACTGTTTTTT. Translation: CASSYGGGSNEKLFF.

This clone was counted between two and nine times. Written as DNA, the CDR3 is TGTGCCAGCAGTTCTCCGCGGGGGGGCACTGGAAACACCATATATTTT. As protein: CASSSPRGGTGNTIYF. The chain combines TRBV28 with TRBJ1-3; maybe TRBD1 (6 bases). Trimming pared 4 bases from V and 2 bases from J, leaving 15 bases between. CDR3 size: 16 residues. Germline V lookup: CDR1 MDHEN, CDR2 SYDVKM.

This chain connects TRBV6-4 to TRBJ1-6; D not certain. The germline V gene has CDR1 MRHNA and CDR2 SNTAGT. The CDR3 totals 13 residues. The V end was cut by 2 bases, the J end by 5 bases, with 4 bases between. CDR3 coding DNA: TGTGCCAGCAGTGACAGGGATAATTCACCCCTCCACTTT. Its protein is CASSDRDNSPLHF.

Ten or more counts support this clone. The chain carries TRBV19 and TRBJ1-1; D gene uncertain. CDR3 length equals 13 residues. Germline values: CDR1 LNHDA, CDR2 SQIVND (reference sequence). The V end lost 3 bases, the J end lost 5 bases, and 10 bases lay between the germline ends. CDR3 sequence reads: CASSIWGGTEAFF. DNA of the CDR3: TGTGCCAGTAGTATCTGGGGAGGGACTGAAGCTTTCTTT.

This clone showed up many times. The V and J genes are TRBV6-8 and TRBJ2-7; 7 nucleotides agree with TRBD1. The CDR3 totals 18 residues. The junction had 20 bases not matched to a gene; V was cut back by 4 bases and J by 5 bases. CDR1 MNHGY and CDR2 SAAAGT come from the germline V gene. The chain's CDR3 is CASSSPSLQGVSTDEQYF. The CDR3, as DNA: TGTGCCAGCAGTTCCCCCAGCCTTCAGGGGGTCTCTACTGACGAGCAGTACTTC.